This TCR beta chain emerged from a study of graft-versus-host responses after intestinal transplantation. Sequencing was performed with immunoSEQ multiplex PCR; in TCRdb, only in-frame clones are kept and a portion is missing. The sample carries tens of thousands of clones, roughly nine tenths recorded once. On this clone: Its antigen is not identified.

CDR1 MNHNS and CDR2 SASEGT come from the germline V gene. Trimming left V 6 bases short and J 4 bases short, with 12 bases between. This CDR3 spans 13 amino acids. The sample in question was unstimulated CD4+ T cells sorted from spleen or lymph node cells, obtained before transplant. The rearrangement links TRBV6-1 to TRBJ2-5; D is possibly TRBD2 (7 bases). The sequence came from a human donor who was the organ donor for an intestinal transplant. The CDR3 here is CASSGGLRETQYF. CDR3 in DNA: TGTGCCAGCAGCGGGGGGCTGAGAGAGACCCAGTACTTC.